These 22 T cell receptor beta chains were all obtained from the same sample, sequenced in a study of OX40 agonist ivuxolimab in advanced cancers. TCRdb keeps only in-frame clones here, not all; method: immunoSEQ multiplex PCR. This sample yields roughly 86,000 clones, of which roughly nine tenths are seen a single time; 2.5% to 3% belongs to the top ten. The sample consisted of CD4+ or CD8+ T cells sorted from blood, taken in a trial of the OX40 agonist ivuxolimab. These receptors originate from an adult with an advanced solid tumor such as melanoma, head and neck, liver or kidney cancer.

The chain uses TRBV29-1 and TRBJ1-2, with D possibly TRBD1 on 5 matching bases. Trimming removed 1 base from V and 7 bases from J, with 16 bases in between. Germline V gene sequence: CDR1 SQVTM, CDR2 ANQGSEA. This CDR3 has 14 residues. CDR3 in DNA: TGCAGCGTTGAAGTCTCAGGTGGGGCGGGTGGCTACACCTTC. Its protein is CSVEVSGGAGGYTF.

This sequence joins TRBV7-9 and TRBJ2-7, with D unresolved. CDR3 length: 17 amino acids. The ends were cut back, 1 base at V and 0 bases at J, with 16 bases in the middle. CDR1 SEHNR and CDR2 FQNEAQ come from the germline V gene (reference sequence). The CDR3 region is CASSLGGQAWLSYEQYF. The CDR3 coding sequence is TGTGCCAGCAGCTTAGGGGGTCAGGCCTGGCTCTCCTACGAGCAGTACTTC.

V and J are TRBV9 and TRBJ1-2; D is unresolved. V shed 0 bases and J shed 8 bases, with 11 bases lying between them. Germline values: CDR1 SGDLS, CDR2 YYNGEE. CDR3 length: 13 residues. The CDR3 DNA is TGTGCCAGCAGCGTAGGGGTCGGAACGGGCTACACCTTC. It is translated as CASSVGVGTGYTF.

Only one count was recorded for this clone. The genes are TRBV28 and TRBJ1-1; tentative D call: TRBD1 (6 bases). The CDR3 has 15 residues. Germline V gene data show CDR1 as MDHEN and CDR2 as SYDVKM. V lost 5 bases to trimming and J lost 6 bases, with 19 bases between them. DNA of the CDR3: TGTGCCAGCAGTGAAATCGAGGGGGGGATCGCTGAAGCTTTCTTT. Translating gives CASSEIEGGIAEAFF.

This chain uses TRBV10-3 with TRBJ1-5, with unresolved D. V was cut by 4 bases and J by 3 bases, with 7 bases left in between. Per germline, CDR1 ENHRY and CDR2 SYGVKD. The length of the CDR3 is 13 residues. Here the CDR3 DNA reads TGTGCCATCAGTGCTGGTCACAATCAGCCCCAGCATTTT. Amino acids: CAISAGHNQPQHF.

The chain has TRBV9 and TRBJ2-2; TRBD2 matches at 10 bases. In germline, CDR1 is SGDLS, CDR2 YYNGEE. V lost 0 bases and J lost 3; bases outside the gene matches: 11. The CDR3 totals 19 residues. Written as DNA, the CDR3 is TGTGCCAGCAGCGTAGGGTACTCAGCGGGGGGGCCCGACACCGGGGAGCTGTTTTTT. This encodes CASSVGYSAGGPDTGELFF.

The chain recombines TRBV6-6 with TRBJ2-5; 9 nucleotides agree with TRBD1. Germline values: CDR1 MNHNY, CDR2 SVGAGI (reference sequence). The V segment lost 6 bases and the J segment 3 bases; nucleotides outside the gene matches: 11. The CDR3 is 16 amino acids. The CDR3 sequence is CASRDPGQGAEETQYF. CDR3 bases: TGTGCCAGCAGAGACCCGGGACAGGGTGCGGAAGAGACCCAGTACTTC.

The V call is TRBV5-1, the J call TRBJ2-5; possibly TRBD1 for D (5 bases). V gave up 4 bases and J gave up 5 bases, with 15 bases separating them. The CDR3 length is 14 residues. CDR1 and CDR2 (germline): SGHRS, YFSETQ. CDR3 in DNA: TGCGCCAGCAGCAGGGGCCCTATTGAGGAGACCCAGTACTTC. Translating it yields CASSRGPIEETQYF. Variable domain in full (rest from reference TRBV5-1 and TRBJ2-5): KAGVTQTPRYLIKTRGQQVTLSCSPISGHRSVSWYQQTPGQGLQFLFEYFSETQRNKGNFPGRFSGRQFSNSRSEMNVSTLELGDSALYLCASSRGPIEETQYFGPGTRLLVL.

V and J are TRBV6-5 and TRBJ1-2; D is ambiguous. Looked up from germline, CDR1 is MNHEY and CDR2 is SVGAGI. This CDR3 spans 12 amino acids. Trimming stripped 0 bases from V and 5 bases from J, with 4 bases between. This CDR3 is CASSYSGYGYTF. The DNA for the CDR3 is TGTGCCAGCAGTTACTCAGGGTATGGCTACACCTTC.

This clone was found once. The chain has TRBV7-9 and TRBJ1-5, with D tentatively TRBD1 (5 bases). Deletions cut 4 bases from V and 7 bases from J, with 14 bases between. Germline CDR1 SEHNR, CDR2 FQNEAQ (reference sequence). This CDR3 is 14 amino acids long. The CDR3 region has the DNA TGTGCCAGCAGCTCACGCGGGGACGACCAGCCCCAGCATTTT. Protein: CASSSRGDDQPQHF.

The gene calls are TRBV27 and TRBJ2-1, with a weak D call TRBD2 (6 bases). This CDR3 contains 13 residues. V lost 5 bases and J lost 15, with 20 bases in between. Looked up from germline, CDR1 is MNHEY and CDR2 is SMNVEV (reference sequence). Here the CDR3 reads CASSPTSGGLGFF. The CDR3 coding sequence is TGTGCCAGCAGTCCCACAAGTGGAGGGCTGGGGTTCTTC.

The rearrangement uses TRBV27 and TRBJ2-4; 10 positions agree with TRBD1. Germline CDR1 and CDR2: MNHEY and SMNVEV (reference sequence). The CDR3 contains 18 residues. The V and J ends lost 4 bases and 1 base, in that order; junction bases with no gene match: 10. The CDR3 nucleotides are TGTGCCAGCAGTTCGATCCGGGACAGGGGTCTCGCCAAAAACATTCAGTACTTC. Translating gives CASSSIRDRGLAKNIQYF.

This clone was detected a few times. The chain links TRBV5-4 to TRBJ1-2; 8 bases map to TRBD1. CDR3 size: 14 residues. With 4 bases clipped from V and 6 bases from J, the junction kept 8 bases outside the gene matches. Germline assignment: CDR1 SGHNT and CDR2 YYREEE (reference sequence). CDR3 coding DNA: TGTGCCAGCAGCATCCCGGGACAGGTGAATGGCTACACCTTC. It yields the protein CASSIPGQVNGYTF.

This chain's CDR3 is CASSPLGYEQYF. The CDR3 DNA is TGTGCCAGCTCACCCTTGGGCTACGAGCAGTACTTC. The genes are TRBV18 and TRBJ2-7, with D uncertain. Trimming pared 3 bases from V and 3 bases from J, leaving 6 bases between. Germline V gene sequence: CDR1 KGHSH, CDR2 LQKENI. The CDR3 runs to 12 residues. Drawing the rest from reference TRBV18 and TRBJ2-7, the complete variable domain is NAGVMQNPRHLVRRRGQEARLRCSPMKGHSHVYWYRQLPEEGLKFMVYLQKENIIDESGMPKERFSAEFPKEGPSILRIQQVVRGDSAAYFCASSPLGYEQYFGPGTRLTVT.

The chain has TRBV27 and TRBJ2-1, with D possibly being TRBD2 (6 bases). The CDR3 totals 18 residues. Germline loops: CDR1 MNHEY, CDR2 SMNVEV (reference sequence). Trimming pared 3 bases from V and 0 bases from J, leaving 18 bases between. Written as DNA, the CDR3 is TGTGCCAGCAGTTTCTACGAGCGGAGGGCGGGCTCCTACAATGAGCAGTTCTTC. This sequence encodes CASSFYERRAGSYNEQFF.

This clone was observed a handful of times. The chain is built from TRBV28 and TRBJ1-5, with a possible D match to TRBD1 (5 bases). The CDR3 contains 13 residues. CDR1 is MDHEN and CDR2 is SYDVKM in the germline V gene. The DNA for the CDR3 is TGTGCAGGGAGGGGCAGGGCAAATCAGCCCCAGCATTTT. This translates into CAGRGRANQPQHF. The full variable domain, its missing parts supplied by reference TRBV28 and TRBJ1-5, is DVKVTQSSRYLVKRTGEKVFLECVQDMDHENMFWYRQDPGLGLRLIYFSYDVKMKEKGDIPEGYSVSREKKERFSLILESASTNQTSMYLCAGRGRANQPQHFGDGTRLSIL.

The rearrangement links TRBV5-4 to TRBJ2-5, with D possibly TRBD1 on 5 matching bases. This CDR3 contains 14 residues. V gave up 0 bases and J gave up 2 bases, with 8 bases separating them. Germline lookup yields CDR1 SGHNT and CDR2 YYREEE (reference sequence). In DNA form, the CDR3 reads TGTGCCAGCAGCTTGGGACAGCTTCAAGAGACCCAGTACTTC. Its translation is CASSLGQLQETQYF.

The chain couples TRBV4-1 to TRBJ2-3; D remains ambiguous. From germline, CDR1 is MGHRA and CDR2 YSYEKL. This CDR3 has 17 residues. V was shortened by 1 base and J by 4 bases, with 18 bases between the two germline ends. CDR3 region: CASSQGRASDGSDTQYF. The CDR3 DNA sequence: TGCGCCAGCAGCCAAGGAAGGGCGAGCGACGGGTCAGATACGCAGTATTTT.

This clone was recorded once. The rearrangement uses TRBV19 and TRBJ1-2; D remains ambiguous. CDR1 is LNHDA, CDR2 SQIVND, per germline (reference sequence). The V gene lost 0 bases and the J gene lost 4 bases, with 9 bases spanning the gap. This CDR3 spans 14 amino acids. CDR3 amino acids: CASSIDRSLYGYTF. For the CDR3, the DNA is TGTGCCAGTAGTATAGACCGGAGCCTCTATGGCTACACCTTC.

Comment on this clone: The junction does not match germline at one end; this may be a read error. The J gene is TRBJ2-1, the V gene TRBV29-1, with D maybe TRBD2 (7 bases). This CDR3 is built from 17 residues. Germline assignment: CDR1 SQVTM and CDR2 ANQGSEA. The CDR3 DNA is TGCAGCGTTAAAGAATCACCTAGCGGCTCCGCAGGGGTGGAGCAGTTCTTC. It specifies CSVKESPSGSAGVEQFF.

The chain couples TRBV21-1 to TRBJ1-5; the table's D call TRBD1 went unverified against the DNA. TRBV21-1 is a known pseudogene. The CDR3 covers 13 residues. DNA for the CDR3: TGTGCCAGCCCACAGGGGGCGGTTCAGCCCCAGCATTTT. Protein product: CASPQGAVQPQHF.

The chain links TRBV9 to TRBJ2-1, with D unclear. V lost 0 bases and J lost 2, with 9 bases in between. The germline CDR1 and CDR2 sequences are SGDLS and YYNGEE. The CDR3 runs to 15 residues. The CDR3 spells CASSVGSGTYNEQFF. DNA of the CDR3: TGTGCCAGCAGCGTAGGATCAGGCACCTACAATGAGCAGTTCTTC.